This TCR beta chain was identified in a study of T-cell memory formation after mild COVID-19. Findings and caveats of the study: The appearance of some responding clones in pre-infection memory suggested that cross-reactive memory joined. Later expanders leaned toward CD4+, whereas clones contracting from day 15 to 85 were balanced CD4/CD8.

For this clonotype: Antigen: not known.

Employing constant-segment primers, 5'RACE generated TCR alpha and TCR beta cDNA libraries bearing sample barcodes and UMIs. TCRdb recomputed calls from the 5' RACE reads with MiXCR, one row per CDR3 protein. The data contain roughly 380,000 distinct CDR3 sequences, approximately 29% of them singletons. The clonotype comes from an adult woman who had mild COVID-19 (a few samples of this study predate the infection). Cell type and time point are not known. The sample comprised PBMCs or a T cell subset sorted from them (not recorded which).

The CDR3 sequence: CASRRGAKETQYF. The DNA of the CDR3 is TGTGCCAGCAGAAGAGGGGCAAAAGAGACCCAGTACTTC. V gene TRBV12-3 or TRBV12-4 combines with J gene TRBJ2-5; possibly TRBD1 or TRBD2 for D (5 bases each). This CDR3 has 13 amino acids. The V gene lost 6 bases and the J gene lost 3 bases, with 11 bases spanning the gap.